The clone carrying this T cell receptor (beta chain) occurred a few times. Its antigen is currently unknown. The sample is drawn from a study of PD-L1 blockade in urothelial cancer. Study information: Investigators checked blood 3 weeks (second dose) and 6 weeks after treatment start. Study outcomes and limitations: Tumor-associated clones in the blood of durable-benefit patients grew more at 3 weeks.

The time point: pretreatment peripheral blood. Enrolled patients showed locally advanced or metastatic urothelial carcinoma. The J segment lost 10 bases and the V segment lost 4 bases, leaving 6 bases of the junction unmatched. The CDR3 loop spans 14 amino acids. Germline CDR1 PRHDT, CDR2 FYEKMQ (reference sequence). Using immunoSEQ multiplex PCR, the repertoire was profiled, and TCRdb retains in-frame clones only, with some absent. The table records tens of thousands of clones, approximately 80% of them present only once. The chain uses TRBV13 and TRBJ1-6; 8 positions match TRBD1. The clonotype originates from a man aged 60 to 69 with urothelial cancer. Material: PBMCs, obtained around atezolizumab (anti-PD-L1) treatment. As DNA, the CDR3 is TGTGCCAGCAGCTCCGGGACAGGAAGGTCACCCCTCCACTTT. Residues: CASSSGTGRSPLHF. Complete variable domain (other parts from reference TRBV13 and TRBJ1-6): AAGVIQSPRHLIKEKRETATLKCYPIPRHDTVYWYQQGPGQDPQFLISFYEKMQSDKGSIPDRFSAQQFSDYHSELNMSSLELGDSALYFCASSSGTGRSPLHFGNGTRLTVT.